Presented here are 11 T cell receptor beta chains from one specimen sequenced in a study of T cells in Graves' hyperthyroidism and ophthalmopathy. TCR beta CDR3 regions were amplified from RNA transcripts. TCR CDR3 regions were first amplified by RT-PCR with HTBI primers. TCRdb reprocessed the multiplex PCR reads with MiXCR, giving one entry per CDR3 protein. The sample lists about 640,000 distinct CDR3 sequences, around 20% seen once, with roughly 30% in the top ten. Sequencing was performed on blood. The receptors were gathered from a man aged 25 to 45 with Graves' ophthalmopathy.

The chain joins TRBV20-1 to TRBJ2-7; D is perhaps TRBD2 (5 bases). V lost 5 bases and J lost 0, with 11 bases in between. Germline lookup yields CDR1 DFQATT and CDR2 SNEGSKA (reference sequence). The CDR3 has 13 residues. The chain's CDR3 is CSAWTASSYEQYF. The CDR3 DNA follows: TGCAGTGCTTGGACTGCAAGCTCCTACGAGCAGTACTTC.

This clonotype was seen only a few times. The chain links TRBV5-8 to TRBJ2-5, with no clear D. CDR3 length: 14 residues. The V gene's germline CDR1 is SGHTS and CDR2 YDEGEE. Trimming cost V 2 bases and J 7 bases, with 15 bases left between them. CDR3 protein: CASSLVEGPGTQYF. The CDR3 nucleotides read TGTGCCAGCAGCTTAGTCGAAGGCCCGGGGACCCAGTACTTC. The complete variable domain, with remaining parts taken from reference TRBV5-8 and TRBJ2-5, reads EAGVTQSPTHLIKTRGQQATLRCSPISGHTSVYWYQQALGLGLQFLLWYDEGEERNRGNFPPRFSGRQFPNYSSELNVNALELEDSALYLCASSLVEGPGTQYFGPGTRLLVL.

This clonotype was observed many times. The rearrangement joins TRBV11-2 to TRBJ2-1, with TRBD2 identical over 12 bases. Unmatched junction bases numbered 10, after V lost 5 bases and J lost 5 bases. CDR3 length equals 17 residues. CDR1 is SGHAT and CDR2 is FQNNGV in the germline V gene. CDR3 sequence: CASSPRLAGVTDNEQFF. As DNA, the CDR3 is TGTGCCAGCAGCCCGAGACTAGCGGGAGTTACTGACAATGAGCAGTTCTTC.

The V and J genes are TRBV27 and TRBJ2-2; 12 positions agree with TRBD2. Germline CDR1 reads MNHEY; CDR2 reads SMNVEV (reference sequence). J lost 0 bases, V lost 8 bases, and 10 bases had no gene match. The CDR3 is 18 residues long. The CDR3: CASPRRLAGVPNTGELFF. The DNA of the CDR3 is TGTGCCAGCCCCCGCCGACTAGCGGGAGTGCCGAACACCGGGGAGCTGTTTTTT.

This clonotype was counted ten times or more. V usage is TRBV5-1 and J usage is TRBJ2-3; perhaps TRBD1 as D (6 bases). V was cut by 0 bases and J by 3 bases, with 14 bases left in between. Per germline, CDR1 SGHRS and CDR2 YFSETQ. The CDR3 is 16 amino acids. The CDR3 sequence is CASSLEGQLRTDTQYF. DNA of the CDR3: TGCGCCAGCAGCTTGGAAGGACAGCTCCGGACAGATACGCAGTATTTT.

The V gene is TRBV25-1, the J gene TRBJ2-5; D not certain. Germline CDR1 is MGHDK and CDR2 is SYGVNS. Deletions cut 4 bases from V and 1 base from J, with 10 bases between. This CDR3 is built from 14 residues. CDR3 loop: CASSAHRRQETQYF. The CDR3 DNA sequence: TGTGCCAGCAGTGCCCACCGCCGCCAAGAGACCCAGTACTTC. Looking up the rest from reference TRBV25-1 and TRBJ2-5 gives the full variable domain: EADIYQTPRYLVIGTGKKITLECSQTMGHDKMYWYQQDPGMELHLIHYSYGVNSTEKGDLSSESTVSRIRTEHFPLTLESARPSHTSQYLCASSAHRRQETQYFGPGTRLLVL.

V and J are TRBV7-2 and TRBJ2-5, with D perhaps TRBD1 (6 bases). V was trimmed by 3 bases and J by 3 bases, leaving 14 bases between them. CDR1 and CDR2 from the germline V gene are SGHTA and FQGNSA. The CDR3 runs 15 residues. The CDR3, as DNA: TGTGCCAGCAGCTTGGCCGGGACATATGAAGAGACCCAGTACTTC. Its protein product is CASSLAGTYEETQYF.

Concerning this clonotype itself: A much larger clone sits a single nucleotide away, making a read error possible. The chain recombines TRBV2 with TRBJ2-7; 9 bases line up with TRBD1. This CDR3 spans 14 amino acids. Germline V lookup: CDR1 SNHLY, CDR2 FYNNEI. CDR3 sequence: CASSEFTGGYKQYF. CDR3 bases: TGTGCCAGCAGTGAGTTTACAGGGGGCTACAAGCAGTACTTC.

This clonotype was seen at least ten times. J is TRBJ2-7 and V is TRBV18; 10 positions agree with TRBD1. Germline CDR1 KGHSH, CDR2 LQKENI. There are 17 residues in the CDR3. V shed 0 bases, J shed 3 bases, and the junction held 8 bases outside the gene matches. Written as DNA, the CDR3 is TGTGCCAGCTCACCACCCCTTGGGACAGGGGTTAACTACGAGCAGTACTTC. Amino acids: CASSPPLGTGVNYEQYF.

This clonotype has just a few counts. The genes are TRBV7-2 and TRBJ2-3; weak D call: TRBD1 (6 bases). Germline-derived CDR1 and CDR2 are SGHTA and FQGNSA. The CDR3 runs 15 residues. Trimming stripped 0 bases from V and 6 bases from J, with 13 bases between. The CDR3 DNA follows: TGTGCCAGCAGCTTAGCGGGGGCATCGTGGGATACGCAGTATTTT. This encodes CASSLAGASWDTQYF. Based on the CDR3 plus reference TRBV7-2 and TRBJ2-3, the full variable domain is GAGVSQSPSNKVTEKGKDVELRCDPISGHTALYWYRQSLGQGLEFLIYFQGNSAPDKSGLPSDRFSAERTGGSVSTLTIQRTQQEDSAVYLCASSLAGASWDTQYFGPGTRLTVL.

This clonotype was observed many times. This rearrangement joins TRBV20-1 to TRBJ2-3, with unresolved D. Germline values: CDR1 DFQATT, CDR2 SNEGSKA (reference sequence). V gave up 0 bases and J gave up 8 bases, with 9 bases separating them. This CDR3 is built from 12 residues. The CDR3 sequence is CSARDGRVTQYF. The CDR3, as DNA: TGCAGTGCTAGAGACGGACGGGTTACGCAGTATTTT.